This T cell receptor (beta chain) emerged from a study of cytomegalovirus exposure and HLA in healthy donors. Looking at the study overall: Samples from HLA-typed donors yielded some 85 million unique TCRs in an early data release. Study-wide results and limits: Previous analysis showed most TCR beta V segments were productive about 87% or about 30% of the time.

Remarks on this clone: The antigen remains undetermined.

This PCR relied on a set of 60 Vbeta primers and 13 Jbeta primers. TCRdb's table, derived via immunoSEQ multiplex PCR, lists solely in-frame clones and lacks some. The top ten hold 20% to 30% of the sample, which has over 70,000 clones, 80% seen once. This CDR3 is 15 amino acids long. Losses at the gene ends were 3 bases for V and 5 bases for J; bases not matched to a gene: 8. From germline, CDR1 is MGHRA and CDR2 YSYEKL. Sequencing was carried out using PBMCs. The clonotype was recovered from a woman between 45 and 65 years old in good health and CMV-seropositive. The chain employs TRBV4-1 and TRBJ2-3; 7 nucleotides match TRBD2. CDR3 DNA: TGCGCCAGCAGCCAGGGGGGGGACTATCGAGATACGCAGTATTTT. Amino acid sequence: CASSQGGDYRDTQYF.